This is a list of T cell receptor beta chains from one sample in a study of blood T cell repertoires in COVID-19. Repertoires were generated with immunoSEQ multiplex PCR, while TCRdb's copy carries only in-frame clones and drops some. The sample records 180,000 or so clones, roughly 79% being singletons. The sequenced material came from peripheral blood. Receptors were obtained from a woman aged 40 to 50 with COVID-19, enrolled during active disease. Both conserved end residues are trimmed from each CDR3.

v_call cdr3_aa
TRBV7-3 ASSSGTSGVSQY
TRBV19 ASSTSQGIGGYT
TRBV19 ASSIGNRRNQPQH
TRBV18 ASSPRKDKAF
TRBV19 ASSPFGHEDREQF
TRBV5-1 ASTALRDRGDEQF
TRBV3-1/TRBV3-2 ASSLGWRDGYT
TRBV15 ATSRARVGTSSFEQY
TRBV7-2 ASSFDRGLLRRTIY
TRBV7-3 ASSLLAGSTDTQY
TRBV19 ASSTRLAGGRTDTQY
TRBV30 AWSTQGGSYEQY
TRBV19 ASSPTGQLQETQY
TRBV6-2/TRBV6-3 ASSYTRGNEQF
TRBV30 AWSVNIRAFNYGYT
TRBV28 ASSLNGGGQPQH
TRBV7-9 ASSWPGQGIRSYT
TRBV5-1 ASSLEALNYGYT
TRBV19 ASRNRERGRTDTDTQY
TRBV6-5 ASSYYQGSSEAF
TRBV18 ASSPGARSSYNEQF
TRBV18 ASSPAGGVNTEAF
TRBV30 AWSVAAYNEQF
TRBV5-4 ASSLWLAGAYEQY
TRBV30 AFSGSGDEQF
TRBV7-9 ASSLLETQY
TRBV5-1 ASTRLTGGDGYT
TRBV2 ASSEKWTAEGTEAF
TRBV27 ASSLRENYGYT
TRBV6-5 ASRRTGHGYT
TRBV30 AWNPGQGTNTEAF
TRBV11-2 ASSFETTTSYEQY
TRBV15 ATSRETGDSNQPQH
TRBV5-1 ASARDRDGYT
TRBV28 ASSGQGGYQPQH
TRBV18 ASSPGGQGVQNIQY
TRBV11-2 ASSRTFTGTGIPGELF
TRBV11-2 ASSQGTGGFTEAF
TRBV7-8 ASSMQGASTNSPLH
TRBV27 ASSLSIQGSQH
TRBV5-4 ASSLGVGTSYGELF
TRBV7-9 ASSSRLDRNEQF
TRBV27 ASSTTGGFGEKLF
TRBV28 ASSLSGTRQETQY
TRBV6-5 ASSSRGYSEAF
TRBV18 ASSQRDRGSYEQY
TRBV5-1 ASSAGGLDQPQH
TRBV4-1 ASSQSDITGELF
TRBV29-1 SVDLSYGYT
TRBV11-2 ASSFTRTGEQF
TRBV7-3 ASSAGTVKNIQY
TRBV29-1 SPEDPDSHEAF
TRBV27 ASSFQWPNEQF
TRBV6-5 ASNPLAGFNEQF
TRBV29-1 SVAGNSNQPQH
TRBV25-1 ASRDRQSYAGYT
TRBV29-1 SVVSGASHTGELF